This entry describes one T cell receptor (beta chain). The sample comes from a study of blood T cell repertoires in COVID-19. Sequenced by immunoSEQ multiplex PCR; TCRdb stores in-frame clones only, minus some. Of about 75,000 clones listed, 75% to 85% are singletons. The ends lost 5 bases at V and 2 bases at J; junction bases unmatched: 12. Looked up from germline, CDR1 is SGHTA and CDR2 is FQGNSA. The length of the CDR3 is 18 residues. The origin of this receptor is a woman of 80 years or more with active or convalescent COVID-19. V is TRBV7-2 and J is TRBJ2-5, with 12 bases fitting TRBD2. Specimen: peripheral blood. The DNA of the CDR3 is TGTGCCAGCAGCAACGGACTAGCGGGGACCACCTTACAAGAGACCCAGTACTTC. Its protein is CASSNGLAGTTLQETQYF.